This T cell receptor beta chain was profiled in a study of blood T cell repertoires in COVID-19. Libraries were prepared by immunoSEQ multiplex PCR; TCRdb keeps only in-frame clonotypes and omits some of them. Of 300,000 to 450,000 clones listed, more than 75% are singletons. This clone turned up a few times. V lost 7 bases and J 6 bases, leaving 15 bases between the germline ends. Germline V lookup: CDR1 MDHEN, CDR2 SYDVKM. The CDR3 contains 13 residues. All recovered Cohort 3 donors got two negative PCRs, got clearance, or saw symptom resolution. The sample was PBMCs or T cells enriched from blood (not recorded which). The rearrangement links TRBV28 to TRBJ1-2; a weak D match, TRBD1 (5 bases). This sequence was found in a woman between 18 and 29 years old who had recovered from COVID-19. The CDR3 region has the DNA TGTGCCAGCACCCCCAAGGGGTTCGATGGCTACACCTTC. Its translation: CASTPKGFDGYTF.